This T cell receptor (beta chain) was identified during a study of early T cells in non-severe SARS-CoV-2 infection. For the study at large: Chains were unpaired, as sequencing was done on bulk RNA from unsorted whole blood.

Researchers attached unique molecular identifiers to individual cDNA molecules. One entry per CDR3 protein results from TCRdb running MiXCR on the 5' RACE reads. This table has roughly 56,000 distinct CDR3 sequences, roughly 8% appearing once. CDR3 length: 14 amino acids. V was clipped by 6 bases and J by 4 bases; unmatched bases: 7. Germline values: CDR1 MGHRA, CDR2 YSYEKL. The chain links TRBV4-1 to TRBJ2-5, with 8 bases lining up with TRBD2. Sequences were obtained from whole blood. This sequence was found in an adult who was a healthcare worker with PCR-confirmed SARS-CoV-2 infection or an uninfected control (not recorded which). CDR3 sequence: CASSPSGSIETQYF. Here the CDR3 DNA reads TGCGCCAGCAGTCCCAGCGGGAGCATAGAGACCCAGTACTTC.